This record concerns one T cell receptor beta chain sequence. Its antigen has not been determined. Base qualities were left out, and no much larger clone turns up one base away. The data were taken from a study of shared clonotypes between healthy human individuals (TCRdb year 2020). In terms of the full investigation: Three men and a couple of women, aged 18 to 49 years, made up the cohort. The study deeply sequenced blood TCR repertoires of five healthy adults to estimate repertoire size and the extent of clonotype sharing between individuals. For each donor, CD4 naive and CD4 memory were each run on three plates, CD8 naive on two plates, and CD8 memory on one plate. Per donor, leukapheresis produced somewhere between about 0.85 and 10 billion PBMCs. Libraries were prepared and TCR repertoires were sequenced by different laboratories using diverse techniques, in order to increase sequencing depth and limit assay-specific biases.

Using the deep immunoSEQ assay, TCR CDR3 regions were amplified from genomic DNA by multiplex PCR. Extracted genomic DNA from each cell subset was distributed evenly across all wells of several immunoSEQ 96-well plates, and each plate was treated as a replicate. Each replicate PCR for sorted subsets received around 200 ng genomic DNA, equal to about 30,000 T cell genomes. The purified libraries were quantified using a Qubit 3.0 fluorometer, sized with a Bioanalyzer 2100, and then quantified again using the KAPA Library Quantification kit. Every immunoSEQ 96-well plate was sequenced on a separate single-read 150-cycle Illumina NextSeq 550 flow cell. The study's processing was this. Because the immunoSEQ output included only junctional sequences and no quality scores, the filtering could not be the same as the filtering used for full-length reads. Sequences were annotated with PyIR, a Python wrapper for IgBLAST v1.9, using IMGT germline references to assign V/J genes and CDR3. Reads with weak V/J assignments (E-value above 1e-6), missing CDR3, stop codons, out-of-frame junctions, or ambiguous translated residues were removed. V3J clonotypes were defined by identical inferred V gene, J gene, and CDR3 amino acid sequence. The percentage overlap between two repertoires was calculated by dividing the number of shared unique clonotypes by the size of the smaller repertoire. RTK rarefaction, the Chao1 estimator, and Recon v2.1 estimates of unobserved clonotypes were used to assess repertoire richness. Generation probabilities were computed with OLGA for all TCRbeta clonotypes obtained by the gDNA method from four donors. TCRdb's version of the immuneACCESS table is confined to in-frame rearrangements and falls short of the full clone set. An unresolved V gene accounts for under half of the shortfall where checked; the remainder is of unknown origin. That table furnishes V, J and clone size, whereas the DNA furnished D and trimming. The sample has over a million clones on record, 70% to 80% of them singletons. Roughly 0.61% of the sample is taken by the ten largest.

Cut back by 1 base and 0 bases, the V and J ends lie 10 bases apart. CDR1 and CDR2, per the germline V gene, are LGHNA and YSLEER. The cysteine opens and the phenylalanine closes a CDR3 of 15 amino acids. Just CDR3 DNA is preserved here, 45 bases in frame from base 1. Donors were healthy HIV-negative adults with no recently reported acute infections or vaccinations. Every donor was a Caucasian adult residing in Nashville, Tennessee, USA. CD4+ T cells were enriched by magnetic negative selection; naive cells were then positively selected on CD45RA, and the negative fraction formed the memory subset. After blood collection by leukapheresis, PBMCs were isolated using Ficoll-Histopaque density gradient centrifugation and then cryopreserved in the vapor phase of liquid nitrogen. Purity and quantity of every magnetically sorted T cell population were checked by analytical flow cytometry. Each sorted fraction had its genomic DNA isolated and then quantified by UV absorbance on a Nanodrop 2000c.

Broad study findings and their caveats: Because the study included only a small number of donors, the genetic and exposure-history diversity represented was limited. Incomplete sequencing was indicated by rarefaction of sorted-subset datasets, despite the large sequencing depth. Sampling was restricted to blood, and TCR repertoires in tissue are likely to differ from TCR repertoires in blood. Larger estimated clonotype richness was generally found for naive subsets than for memory subsets. Sharing across a few donors was observed for roughly 5% of naive CD4, 3% to 3.5% of naive CD8, 2% to 2.5% of memory CD4, and about 0.4% of memory CD8 clonotypes. Based on pairwise subsampling, the degree of clonotype sharing among donors was expected to be affected by sequencing depth. Compared with non-shared clonotypes, clonotypes shared by all four sorted-subset donors had higher generation probabilities.

The specimen was memory CD4+ T cells from PBMCs. Per the publication, the cell subset or site label means: CD45RA-negative fraction. The sequence was collected from a man younger than 35 in good health. Some clones in this sample may be carry-over from other donors' samples. The rearrangement combines TRBV4-3 with TRBJ2-7; TRBD2 is perhaps the D gene, given 6 matching bases. This receptor has the CDR3 CASSQGLGPSYEQYF. The DNA reads TGCGCCAGCAGCCAAGGACTAGGGCCCTCCTACGAGCAGTACTTC.